This T cell receptor beta chain is from a study of identical twins. Findings of the study overall: Partly confounded zero-insertion analyses could result from invariant MAIT and iNKT cells. Conclusions were drawn cross-sectionally by statistical analysis, without following the same donors.

To note about this clonotype: What it recognizes is unknown. The junction differs from germline at one of its ends, possibly a read error.

CDR1 and CDR2 from the germline V gene are SSHAT and FNYEAQ (reference sequence). The CDR3 consists of 16 residues. Each cDNA held unique molecular identifiers, and template switching gave it a universal primer site. TCRdb re-analysed the 5' RACE reads in MiXCR, keeping a single row per CDR3 protein. Of a few hundred thousand distinct CDR3 sequences in the sample, around 8.3% were seen once. These data also featured in a second study, about yellow fever vaccine responses in identical twins.

The genes are TRBV7-7 and TRBJ2-3, with 16 bases fitting TRBD2. Sequenced input: CD8+ T cells sorted from blood. This receptor was obtained from a woman in her late teens or twenties in good health. CDR3 protein: CASSTGLAGGEDTQYF. The CDR3 coding sequence is TGTGCTAGCAGCACGGGACTAGCGGGGGGGGAAGATACGCAGTATTTT.